This T cell receptor beta chain was found in a study of blood T cell repertoires in COVID-19. Sequencing was performed with immunoSEQ multiplex PCR; in TCRdb, only in-frame clones are kept and a portion is missing. The sample consists of some 160,000 clones, approximately 87% of them appearing once. Worth noting for this clone: Its ends do not fully match the called genes, so a read error is possible.

CDR3 length equals 15 residues. CDR1 and CDR2 (germline): SSHAT, FNYEAQ (reference sequence). V is TRBV7-7 and J is TRBJ2-3, with 7 bases fitting TRBD2. Material: peripheral blood. This TCR came from a woman in her sixties or seventies with COVID-19, enrolled during active disease. The CDR3, as DNA: TGTGCTAGCAGTCGACTAGCCTCTAGCACAGATACGCAGTATTTT. Amino acid sequence: CASSRLASSTDTQYF. The whole variable domain, filled in from reference TRBV7-7 and TRBJ2-3, reads GAGVSQSPRYKVTKRGQDVTLRCDPISSHATLYWYQQALGQGPEFLTYFNYEAQPDKSGLPSDRFSAERPEGSISTLTIQRTEQRDSAMYRCASSRLASSTDTQYFGPGTRLTVL.